This is a list of T cell receptor beta chains from one sample in a study of blood T cell repertoires in COVID-19. Sequencing used immunoSEQ multiplex PCR; TCRdb keeps in-frame clones, though not all of them. Counted here are 130,000 or so clones, around 86% occurring once; the ten biggest clones make up about 16%. What was sequenced was peripheral blood. These receptors were collected from a woman in her forties or fifties who had recovered from COVID-19. The CDR3 runs from the conserved cysteine through the conserved F or W. The D gene is left open where the match is weak. Size is stated for part of the rows, as once, few or many counts, or as a class when the clone is expanded.

D	J	V	size	DNA	CDR3
TRBD1	TRBJ2-2	TRBV18	once	TGTGCCAGCTCACGGGGACAGGGTATAAGGTCGCGGGACCGCACCGGGGAGCTGTTTTTT	CASSRGQGIRSRDRTGELFF
TRBD1	TRBJ2-7	TRBV24-1	-	TGTGCCGACAAAGGGACAGAGAACTACGAGCAGTACTTC	CADKGTENYEQYF
TRBD1	TRBJ1-5	TRBV19	few	TGTGCCAGTAGTGTACAGGGGAACAATCAGCCCCAGCATTTT	CASSVQGNNQPQHF
TRBD1	TRBJ1-2	TRBV19	-	TGTGCCAGTAGTATATCCGGGACAGGGGGCCACTATGGCTACACCTTC	CASSISGTGGHYGYTF
-	TRBJ1-1	TRBV5-1	few	TGCGCCAGCAGCGCGGGCCTCAGGGGATTTGCTGAAGCTTTCTTT	CASSAGLRGFAEAFF
-	TRBJ1-1	TRBV20-1	-	TGCAGTGCCGGTCCGTACACTGAAGCTTTCTTT	CSAGPYTEAFF
TRBD1	TRBJ1-3	TRBV4-2	few	TGTGCCAGCAGCCCGGACAGGTCATTAGTTGCTGGAAACACCATATATTTT	CASSPDRSLVAGNTIYF
TRBD1	TRBJ1-1	TRBV6-5	-	TGTGCCAGCAGAGGGACAGGGGGGATAGAAGCTTTCTTT	CASRGTGGIEAFF
TRBD2	TRBJ2-1	TRBV29-1	once	TGCAGCGTGGGACTGGGACTAGCGGGTTATAGGAGCTCCTACAATGAGCAGTTCTTC	CSVGLGLAGYRSSYNEQFF
TRBD2	TRBJ2-1	TRBV24-1	few	TGTGCCACCAGTGTTTCCCTAGCGGGAGTCAATGAGCAGTTCTTC	CATSVSLAGVNEQFF
TRBD1	TRBJ2-4	TRBV7-2	-	TGTGCCAGCAGCCCGGACAGGGGTGGCGCCAAAAACATTCAGTACTTC	CASSPDRGGAKNIQYF
TRBD1	TRBJ1-3	TRBV2	-	TGTGCCAGCAGTCGGCCGACAGGGCTGGGAAACACCATATATTTT	CASSRPTGLGNTIYF
TRBD2	TRBJ2-5	TRBV24-1	-	TGTGCCCCCTTTGGAGTCACTAGCGGGAGAGGGGAGACCCAGTACTTC	CAPFGVTSGRGETQYF
-	TRBJ2-7	TRBV7-2	-	TGTGCCAGCAGCCCAACAGGGTCCTACGAGCAGTACTTC	CASSPTGSYEQYF
-	TRBJ1-2	TRBV30	-	TGTGCCTGGGTATTCGGCGACACCGCCTATGGCTACACCTTC	CAWVFGDTAYGYTF
-	TRBJ2-1	TRBV5-1	-	TGCGCCAGCAGCCCGGGACAAAACGACTACAATGAGCAGTTCTTC	CASSPGQNDYNEQFF
-	TRBJ2-5	TRBV7-3	-	TGTGCCAGCAGCGGGGCGGGGAGGGAGACCCAGTACTTC	CASSGAGRETQYF
-	TRBJ1-1	TRBV5-6	-	TGTGCCAGCAGCTTGCAACAGCTGAGAGCTTTCTTT	CASSLQQLRAFF
TRBD1	TRBJ2-3	TRBV27	-	TGTGCCAGCAGTCCTCAGGACAGGGGGCGCACAAAGGATACGCAGTATTTT	CASSPQDRGRTKDTQYF
TRBD1	TRBJ1-1	TRBV7-2	-	TGTGCCAGCAGCCCCCGACAGGGAACAGGGACTGAAGCTTTCTTT	CASSPRQGTGTEAFF
TRBD1	TRBJ1-4	TRBV4-1	-	TGCGCCAGCAGAGACTGGACAGGGGGCATTTCTAATGAAAAACTGTTTTTT	CASRDWTGGISNEKLFF
-	TRBJ1-1	TRBV7-2	-	TGTGCCAGCAGCGCAGCAGGGGCAAGGAGATTTCAAGCTTTCTTT	CASSAAGARRFQAFF
-	TRBJ1-5	TRBV5-6	-	TGTGCCAGCAGCTGGGGCGATCAGCCCCAGCATTTT	CASSWGDQPQHF
-	TRBJ1-5	TRBV18	-	TGTGCCAGCTCAGCGGGGCCACCTGATAGCAATCAGCCCCAGCATTTT	CASSAGPPDSNQPQHF
-	TRBJ1-1	TRBV14	-	TGTGCCAGCAGCCTCGGGGGTTGGAACACTGAAGCTTTCTTT	CASSLGGWNTEAFF
TRBD1	TRBJ2-2	TRBV5-1	once	TGCGCCAGCTCCAAGGACAGGGTCGGCACCGGGGAGCTGTTTTTT	CASSKDRVGTGELFF
-	TRBJ1-1	TRBV2	-	TGTGCAAGCAGTAGAGGGATGAACACTGAAGCTTTCTTT	CASSRGMNTEAFF
-	TRBJ2-7	TRBV6-2/TRBV6-3	-	TGTGCCAGCAGTACAGGACGAAGCTCCTACGAGCAGTACTTC	CASSTGRSSYEQYF
-	TRBJ2-6	TRBV5-6	-	TGTGCCAGCAGTTTACCAGGGACTGGGGCCAACGTCCTGACTTTC	CASSLPGTGANVLTF
-	TRBJ1-2	TRBV5-1	-	TGCGCCAGCAGCCCGGGCAGGGATAGCTATGGCTACACCTTC	CASSPGRDSYGYTF
-	TRBJ2-5	TRBV19	-	TGTGCCAGTAGTCTAGGACATTTGGAGACCCAGTACTTC	CASSLGHLETQYF
-	TRBJ2-3	TRBV6-5	-	TGTGCCAGCAGGGCCTCAAGAGATACGCAGTATTTT	CASRASRDTQYF
TRBD1	TRBJ1-5	TRBV9	few	TGTGCCAGCAGTCAGACAGGGGGGCCGCAGCCCCAGCATTTT	CASSQTGGPQPQHF